The 29 T cell receptor beta chains below all came from one sample that was sequenced in a study of blood T cell repertoires in COVID-19. This table comes from immunoSEQ multiplex PCR, and its TCRdb copy is limited to in-frame clones, with some not included. Among 100,000 to 150,000 clones listed, around 88% were seen once. Source material: peripheral blood. All receptors come from a woman aged 50 to 60 with active or convalescent COVID-19.

This clone was observed once. V is TRBV16 and J is TRBJ2-2; D not certain. The V and J ends lost 3 bases and 6 bases respectively, with 8 bases between them. This CDR3 spans 13 amino acids. Germline V lookup: CDR1 KGHSY, CDR2 FQNENV. The CDR3: CASSQSRSGELFF. The CDR3 DNA reads TGTGCCAGCAGCCAGTCGAGGTCCGGGGAGCTGTTTTTT.

The V and J genes are TRBV3-1 (or the pseudogene TRBV3-2) and TRBJ1-1, with TRBD1 as a possible D gene (5 bases). Germline assignment: CDR1 LGHDT and CDR2 YNNKEL (reference sequence). The CDR3 extends over 17 amino acids. Trimming shortened V by 4 bases and J by 4 bases, and 22 bases separated the two germline ends. CDR3: CASSPIRGGWSGTEAFF. The CDR3 DNA reads TGTGCCAGCAGCCCAATACGGGGGGGTTGGTCGGGCACTGAAGCTTTCTTT.

The gene calls are TRBV7-2 and TRBJ1-5; D gene ambiguous. Between the trimmed V and J ends, which lost 1 base and 0 bases, there was a span of 4 bases. Germline V gene data show CDR1 as SGHTA and CDR2 as FQGNSA. The length of the CDR3 is 14 residues. The CDR3 is CASSLVRSNQPQHF. The CDR3 DNA is TGTGCCAGCAGCTTAGTCCGTAGCAATCAGCCCCAGCATTTT.

This chain links TRBV30 with TRBJ1-2, with D hard to call. The length of the CDR3 is 11 residues. The germline V and J ends were trimmed by 3 bases and 8 bases, with 10 bases remaining between them. CDR1 is GTSNPN, CDR2 SVGIG, per germline (reference sequence). CDR3 sequence: CAWSRQQGYTF. The CDR3 DNA reads TGTGCCTGGAGCAGGCAACAGGGCTACACCTTC. The variable domain in full, completed from reference TRBV30 and TRBJ1-2, reads SQTIHQWPATLVQPVGSPLSLECTVEGTSNPNLYWYRQAAGRGLQLLFYSVGIGQISSEVPQNLSASRPQDRQFILSSKKLLLSDSGFYLCAWSRQQGYTFGSGTRLTVV.

The rearrangement links TRBV9 to TRBJ1-3, with a tentative D call TRBD1 (6 bases). The CDR3 contains 16 residues. The V and J ends lost 0 bases and 8 bases respectively, with 18 bases between them. CDR1 and CDR2 from the germline V gene are SGDLS and YYNGEE. The CDR3 region is CASSVAWGRGFYTIYF. CDR3 in DNA: TGTGCCAGCAGCGTAGCCTGGGGGCGAGGGTTTTACACCATATATTTT.

V usage is TRBV4-1 and J usage is TRBJ1-5; 7 nucleotides align to TRBD1. This CDR3 is built from 14 residues. Trimming took 3 bases from V and 6 from J; bases not matched to a gene: 5. The germline CDR1 and CDR2 sequences are MGHRA and YSYEKL. The CDR3 loop reads CASSHSQGPQPQHF. CDR3 DNA sequence: TGCGCCAGCAGCCACTCACAGGGGCCTCAGCCCCAGCATTTT.

The rearrangement joins TRBV30 to TRBJ1-6; D remains unclear. The germline V and J ends were trimmed by 4 bases and 7 bases, with 14 bases remaining between them. This CDR3 has 14 amino acids. Germline CDR1 reads GTSNPN; CDR2 reads SVGIG (reference sequence). The CDR3 region is CAWKRGVGNSPLHF. The DNA of the CDR3 is TGTGCCTGGAAACGCGGGGTCGGAAATTCACCCCTCCACTTT. Complete variable domain (other parts from reference TRBV30 and TRBJ1-6): SQTIHQWPATLVQPVGSPLSLECTVEGTSNPNLYWYRQAAGRGLQLLFYSVGIGQISSEVPQNLSASRPQDRQFILSSKKLLLSDSGFYLCAWKRGVGNSPLHFGNGTRLTVT.

In its sample, this clone was seen once. The V call is TRBV4-3, the J call TRBJ2-1; 8 bases match TRBD2. This CDR3 comprises 15 residues. V dropped 1 base and J dropped 6; count of bases not matched to a gene: 5. Germline V CDR1 and CDR2: LGHNA, YSLEER. CDR3 in amino acids: CASSQGGAGGNEQFF. In nucleotides, the CDR3 is TGCGCCAGCAGCCAAGGGGGGGCGGGAGGCAATGAGCAGTTCTTC.

The chain links TRBV7-2 to TRBJ2-2; D is perhaps TRBD1 (6 bases). Looked up from germline, CDR1 is SGHTA and CDR2 is FQGNSA. V lost 5 bases and J 2 bases, leaving 15 bases between the germline ends. This CDR3 is 16 amino acids long. DNA of the CDR3: TGTGCCAGCAGCCCCTCCAGGGGACCAAACACCGGGGAGCTGTTTTTT. Protein product: CASSPSRGPNTGELFF.

The chain has TRBV7-3 and TRBJ2-1, with TRBD2 matching over 8 bases. The CDR3 consists of 16 residues. Germline assignment: CDR1 SGHTA and CDR2 FQGTGA. V shed 0 bases and J 7 bases; nucleotides not matched to a gene: 8. CDR3: CASSLTWREAGNEQFF. The DNA of the CDR3 is TGTGCCAGCAGCTTAACGTGGCGGGAGGCGGGTAATGAGCAGTTCTTC. Filled out from reference TRBV7-3 and TRBJ2-1, the complete variable domain reads GAGVSQTPSNKVTEKGKYVELRCDPISGHTALYWYRQSLGQGPEFLIYFQGTGAADDSGLPNDRFFAVRPEGSVSTLKIQRTERGDSAVYLCASSLTWREAGNEQFFGPGTRLTVL.

V and J are TRBV7-2 and TRBJ2-5, with TRBD2 identical over 7 bases. The CDR3 has 12 amino acids. CDR1 SGHTA and CDR2 FQGNSA come from the germline V gene. The J segment lost 5 bases and the V segment lost 10 bases, leaving 7 bases of the junction unmatched. CDR3 nucleotides: TGTGCCACGCGACTAGCAACCGAGACCCAGTACTTC. This encodes CATRLATETQYF.

The V and J genes are TRBV12-3 or TRBV12-4 and TRBJ1-2, with 11 bases matching TRBD1. CDR3 length equals 13 residues. J lost 6 bases, V lost 7 bases, and 4 bases had no gene match. In DNA form, the CDR3 reads TGTGCCAGCACCGGACAGGGGGCGAATGGCTACACCTTC. Protein sequence: CASTGQGANGYTF.

This chain links TRBV6-5 with TRBJ2-7, with a weak D call TRBD2 (5 bases). This CDR3 has 14 amino acids. Germline CDR1 is MNHEY and CDR2 is SVGAGI. V dropped 0 bases and J dropped 0 bases, with 6 bases sitting between them. CDR3 loop: CASSYSEGSYEQYF. DNA for the CDR3: TGTGCCAGCAGTTACTCAGAGGGCTCCTACGAGCAGTACTTC.

This chain links TRBV19 with TRBJ2-1; no clear D. This CDR3 region has 14 residues. CDR1 LNHDA and CDR2 SQIVND come from the germline V gene (reference sequence). Trimming cost V 6 bases and J 3 bases, with 12 bases left between them. CDR3 residues: CASSLANHYNEQFF. The CDR3, as DNA: TGTGCCAGTAGCCTCGCGAACCACTACAATGAGCAGTTCTTC.

V is TRBV28 and J is TRBJ2-7; weak D call: TRBD1 (5 bases). Germline loops: CDR1 MDHEN, CDR2 SYDVKM. There are 14 residues in the CDR3. V gave up 5 bases and J gave up 3 bases, with 14 bases separating them. CDR3 nucleotides: TGTGCCAGCAGTGCCGGGCAGGGTTTCTACGAGCAGTACTTC. It yields the protein CASSAGQGFYEQYF.

The chain carries TRBV24-1 and TRBJ2-3; 10 positions match TRBD1. The CDR3 has 13 amino acids. V lost 5 bases, J lost 11 bases, and 6 bases stayed unmatched. Germline CDR1 is KGHDR and CDR2 is SFDVKD. The CDR3 DNA follows: TGTGCCACCAGTGGCGTGGGGGACAGGGGGCAGTATTTT. Protein: CATSGVGDRGQYF.

This chain links TRBV6-2 or TRBV6-3 with TRBJ2-3; possibly TRBD1 for D (5 bases). V was shortened by 4 bases and J by 7 bases, with 21 bases between the two germline ends. This CDR3 is built from 16 residues. The V gene's germline CDR1 is MNHEY and CDR2 SVGEGT. CDR3 bases: TGTGCCAGCAGTTTGTTGATGGGGCCGGACCCGCATACGCAGTATTTT. It yields the protein CASSLLMGPDPHTQYF.

In DNA form, the CDR3 reads TGTGCCAGCAGCCAACAGGGGGCCCTTGGCACTGAAGCTTTCTTT. As protein: CASSQQGALGTEAFF. The V gene is TRBV14, the J gene TRBJ1-1, with TRBD1 matching over 8 bases. This CDR3 comprises 15 residues. Germline V CDR1 and CDR2: SGHDN, FVKESK. V lost 2 bases to trimming and J lost 4 bases; unmatched junction nucleotides: 6.

The V gene is TRBV10-2, the J gene TRBJ2-1; 8 nucleotides match TRBD2. V lost 2 bases and J lost 0; bases outside the gene matches: 9. The CDR3 length is 18 residues. Germline-derived CDR1 and CDR2 are WSHSY and SAAADI. Written as DNA, the CDR3 is TGCGCCAGCAGTGAGCCAGCGGGAGACCTCCTCTCCTACAATGAGCAGTTCTTC. Residues: CASSEPAGDLLSYNEQFF.

The chain joins TRBV3-1 (or the pseudogene TRBV3-2) to TRBJ1-1, with TRBD1 matching over 7 bases. This CDR3 is 13 amino acids long. With V trimmed by 7 bases and J by 6 bases, 8 bases remained unmatched. Germline CDR1 reads LGHDT; CDR2 reads YNNKEL (reference sequence). CDR3 amino acids: CASKHRGCAEAFF. The DNA for the CDR3 is TGTGCCAGCAAACACAGGGGCTGTGCTGAAGCTTTCTTT.

This rearrangement joins TRBV28 to TRBJ1-3; TRBD1 might be the D (6 bases). V lost 3 bases and J lost 0, with 9 bases in between. CDR3 length: 15 residues. Germline V gene data show CDR1 as MDHEN and CDR2 as SYDVKM. The CDR3 sequence: CASSFSTGSGNTIYF. For the CDR3, the DNA is TGTGCCAGCAGTTTTTCGACAGGCTCTGGAAACACCATATATTTT.

The table lists this clone with a count of one. The genes are TRBV5-6 and TRBJ2-7, with 10 bases that match TRBD2. J lost 4 bases, V lost 0 bases, and 4 bases had no gene match. CDR1 is SGHDT, CDR2 YYEEEE, per germline. CDR3 length: 15 amino acids. CDR3 protein: CASSLVGLADYEQYF. CDR3 DNA sequence: TGTGCCAGCAGCTTGGTAGGACTAGCGGATTACGAGCAGTACTTC.

The chain uses TRBV3-1 (or the pseudogene TRBV3-2) and TRBJ2-7, with a weak D call TRBD2 (5 bases). This CDR3 is 15 amino acids long. Germline-derived CDR1 and CDR2 are LGHDT and YNNKEL (reference sequence). The V and J ends lost 4 bases and 0 bases respectively, with 13 bases between them. The DNA of the CDR3 is TGTGCCAGCAGCCCCCGGACGGGGAGCTCCTACGAGCAGTACTTC. Residues: CASSPRTGSSYEQYF.

This clone was seen only once. This chain's CDR3 is CASSWDRGSYEQYF. In nucleotides, the CDR3 is TGTGCCAGCAGTTGGGACAGGGGAAGCTACGAGCAGTACTTC. The chain carries TRBV6-5 and TRBJ2-7; 10 bases match TRBD1. Germline assignment: CDR1 MNHEY and CDR2 SVGAGI. The length of the CDR3 is 14 residues. After removal of 4 bases from V and 3 bases from J, the junction contained 3 bases not matched to a gene.

The J gene is TRBJ2-2, the V gene TRBV18; D not resolved. The length of the CDR3 is 12 residues. Germline V lookup: CDR1 KGHSH, CDR2 LQKENI. Trimming pared 3 bases from V and 5 bases from J, leaving 4 bases between. CDR3 sequence reads: CASSPETGELFF. The CDR3, as DNA: TGTGCCAGCTCACCTGAGACCGGGGAGCTGTTTTTT.

The chain links TRBV7-8 to TRBJ2-1, with D perhaps TRBD2 (5 bases). Per the germline V gene, CDR1 is SGHVS and CDR2 is FQNEAQ. Between the trimmed V and J ends, which lost 4 bases and 4 bases, there was a span of 11 bases. The CDR3 consists of 14 residues. DNA for the CDR3: TGTGCCAGCAGCTCCAAACTAGATTACAATGAGCAGTTCTTC. This translates into CASSSKLDYNEQFF.

This clone showed up just once. The J gene is TRBJ2-1, the V gene TRBV4-3; perhaps TRBD1 as D (5 bases). The CDR3 contains 16 residues. V gave up 0 bases and J gave up 2 bases, with 11 bases separating them. Per germline, CDR1 LGHNA and CDR2 YSLEER. This CDR3 reads CASSQETEQTYNEQFF. CDR3 DNA sequence: TGCGCCAGCAGCCAAGAGACAGAACAGACCTACAATGAGCAGTTCTTC.

This rearrangement joins TRBV24-1 to TRBJ1-5; 8 bases align to TRBD1. The CDR3 length is 14 residues. With 3 bases clipped from V and 7 bases from J, the junction kept 4 bases outside the gene matches. Germline assignment: CDR1 KGHDR and CDR2 SFDVKD. The CDR3 loop reads CATSDPTGEQPQHF. The CDR3 bases are TGTGCCACCAGTGATCCGACAGGGGAACAGCCCCAGCATTTT.

This chain joins TRBV28 and TRBJ1-5, with D unresolved. The CDR3 is made up of 11 amino acids. Germline assignment: CDR1 MDHEN and CDR2 SYDVKM. Trimming cost V 5 bases and J 4 bases, with 3 bases left between them. The CDR3 spells CASSQNQPQHF. The CDR3 DNA reads TGTGCCAGCAGTCAGAATCAGCCCCAGCATTTT.